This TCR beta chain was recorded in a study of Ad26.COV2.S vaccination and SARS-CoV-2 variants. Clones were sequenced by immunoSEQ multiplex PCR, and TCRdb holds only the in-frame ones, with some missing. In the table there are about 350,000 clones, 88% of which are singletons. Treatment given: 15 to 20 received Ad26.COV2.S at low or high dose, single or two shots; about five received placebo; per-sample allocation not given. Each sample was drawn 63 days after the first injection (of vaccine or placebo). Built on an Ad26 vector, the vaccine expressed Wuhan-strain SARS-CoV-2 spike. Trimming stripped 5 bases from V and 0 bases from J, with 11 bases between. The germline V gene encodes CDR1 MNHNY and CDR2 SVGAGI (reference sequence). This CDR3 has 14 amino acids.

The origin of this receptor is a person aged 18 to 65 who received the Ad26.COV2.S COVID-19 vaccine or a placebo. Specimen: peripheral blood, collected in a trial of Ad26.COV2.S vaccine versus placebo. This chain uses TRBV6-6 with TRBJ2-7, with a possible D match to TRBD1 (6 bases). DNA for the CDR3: TGTGCCAGCAGTCTGACAGGCTACTCCTACGAGCAGTACTTC. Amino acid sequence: CASSLTGYSYEQYF.